A single sample gave rise to the 11 T cell receptor beta chains below, sequenced in a study of shared T cell receptors in the human thymus. Libraries were prepared by immunoSEQ multiplex PCR; TCRdb keeps only in-frame clonotypes and omits some of them. The sample includes more than 550,000 clones, roughly 85% of them seen just once. The same specimen was also included in a second study, on human thymus T cells.

Material for sequencing was thymocytes. Receptor source: a girl under two years old with a congenital heart defect.

The V call is TRBV7-9, the J call TRBJ1-5; the D is unclear. The germline gives CDR1 SEHNR, CDR2 FQNEAQ (reference sequence). The CDR3 consists of 15 residues. V was shortened by 5 bases and J by 3 bases, with 14 bases between the two germline ends. CDR3 nucleotide sequence: TGTGCCAGCAGCCCCATCGGGCGGGACAATCAGCCCCAGCATTTT. Translating it yields CASSPIGRDNQPQHF. The full variable domain, rest sourced from reference TRBV7-9 and TRBJ1-5, is DTGVSQNPRHKITKRGQNVTFRCDPISEHNRLYWYRQTLGQGPEFLTYFQNEAQLEKSRLLSDRFSAERPKGSFSTLEIQRTEQGDSAMYLCASSPIGRDNQPQHFGDGTRLSIL.

This sequence joins TRBV29-1 and TRBJ1-3; D may be TRBD1 (6 bases). This CDR3 has 14 residues. V lost 0 bases to trimming and J lost 7 bases, with 13 bases between them. Germline lookup yields CDR1 SQVTM and CDR2 ANQGSEA. The chain's CDR3 is CSVEDPDSTNTIYF. For the CDR3, the DNA is TGCAGCGTTGAAGATCCGGACAGCACGAACACCATATATTTT.

The chain has TRBV6-6 and TRBJ1-1; TRBD1 might be the D (5 bases). Trimming took 2 bases from V and 4 from J, leaving 11 bases between them. The CDR3 length is 14 residues. From germline, CDR1 is MNHNY and CDR2 SVGAGI (reference sequence). CDR3: CASSYLWTFTEAFF. For the CDR3, the DNA is TGTGCCAGCAGTTACCTCTGGACATTCACTGAAGCTTTCTTT.

CDR3 in amino acids: CASSLVMMGVHEQYF. The CDR3 DNA reads TGTGCCAGCAGCTTAGTAATGATGGGAGTCCACGAGCAGTACTTC. V gene TRBV7-9 combines with J gene TRBJ2-7; a possible D gene is TRBD2 (5 bases). The CDR3 has 15 residues. V was pared by 1 base and J by 5 bases, with 15 bases between. The germline CDR1 and CDR2 sequences are SEHNR and FQNEAQ (reference sequence).

The CDR3 nucleotides read TGTGCCAGCAGTTTTCGGCCCCGGGGGGGGCACCATCAGCCCCAGCATTTT. Its protein product is CASSFRPRGGHHQPQHF. J is TRBJ1-5 and V is TRBV28; D perhaps matches TRBD1 (6 bases). The V end lost 3 bases, the J end lost 5 bases, and 20 bases lay between the germline ends. CDR3 length: 17 residues. Germline-derived CDR1 and CDR2 are MDHEN and SYDVKM.

The genes are TRBV9 and TRBJ2-7, with TRBD2 matching 7 bases. The germline CDR1 and CDR2 sequences are SGDLS and YYNGEE. V lost 4 bases to trimming and J lost 5 bases; unmatched junction nucleotides: 12. The CDR3 has 15 amino acids. In nucleotides, the CDR3 is TGTGCCAGCAGCCCCCCGGGGGGAGTAATCCACGAGCAGTACTTC. Encoded protein: CASSPPGGVIHEQYF.

The chain employs TRBV6-1 and TRBJ2-4; a possible D gene is TRBD1 (6 bases). V was shortened by 4 bases and J by 0 bases, with 16 bases between the two germline ends. This CDR3 spans 17 amino acids. Germline CDR1 is MNHNS and CDR2 is SASEGT. Here the CDR3 reads CASSGLDSALAKNIQYF. The CDR3 DNA follows: TGTGCCAGCAGTGGGTTGGACAGTGCCCTAGCCAAAAACATTCAGTACTTC.

V and J are TRBV18 and TRBJ1-6, with a possible D match to TRBD1 (6 bases). Germline CDR1 KGHSH, CDR2 LQKENI. Trimming pared 5 bases from V and 4 bases from J, leaving 18 bases between. The CDR3 extends over 17 amino acids. The DNA for the CDR3 is TGTGCCAGCTCATCTATACAGGCACAGGGATATAATTCACCCCTCCACTTT. Encoded protein: CASSSIQAQGYNSPLHF.

The chain recombines TRBV28 with TRBJ2-6; tentatively, D is TRBD2 (7 bases). Per germline, CDR1 MDHEN and CDR2 SYDVKM. V was trimmed by 7 bases and J by 0 bases, leaving 25 bases between them. CDR3 length: 20 amino acids. The CDR3 sequence: CASTPGEGAGTSSGANVLTF. The DNA of the CDR3 is TGTGCCAGCACCCCGGGCGAGGGAGCGGGGACAAGCTCTGGGGCCAACGTCCTGACTTTC.

The V call is TRBV25-1, the J call TRBJ1-3, with TRBD1 as a possible D gene (5 bases). The CDR3 sequence is 16 residues long. Per germline, CDR1 MGHDK and CDR2 SYGVNS. V shed 2 bases and J shed 2 bases, with 13 bases lying between them. In DNA, the CDR3 is TGTGCCAGCAGTGAACACGGGGGAGGCCCTGGAAACACCATATATTTT. Residues: CASSEHGGGPGNTIYF.

The chain couples TRBV6-1 to TRBJ2-7; possible D gene TRBD1, 5 bases. The germline V gene encodes CDR1 MNHNS and CDR2 SASEGT. Trimming took 3 bases from V and 7 from J, leaving 31 bases between them. CDR3 size: 19 residues. CDR3 DNA sequence: TGTGCCAGCAGTGATAAGGGTTACATACTCAGGGTCCCATCTTGGGAGCAGTACTTC. This translates into CASSDKGYILRVPSWEQYF.